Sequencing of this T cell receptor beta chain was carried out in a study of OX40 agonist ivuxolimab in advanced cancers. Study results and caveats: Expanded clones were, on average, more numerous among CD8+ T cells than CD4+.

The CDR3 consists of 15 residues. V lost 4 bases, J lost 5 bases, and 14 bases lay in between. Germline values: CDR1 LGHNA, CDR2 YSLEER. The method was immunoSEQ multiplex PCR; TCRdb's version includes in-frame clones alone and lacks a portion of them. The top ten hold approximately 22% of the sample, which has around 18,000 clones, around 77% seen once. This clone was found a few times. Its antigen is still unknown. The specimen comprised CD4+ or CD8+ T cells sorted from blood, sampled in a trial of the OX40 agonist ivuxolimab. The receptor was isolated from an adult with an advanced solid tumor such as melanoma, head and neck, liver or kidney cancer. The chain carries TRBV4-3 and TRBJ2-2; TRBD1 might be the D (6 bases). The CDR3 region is CASSLGTSGTGELFF. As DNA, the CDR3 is TGCGCCAGCAGCCTTGGGACATCAGGGACCGGGGAGCTGTTTTTT.